These 16 T cell receptor beta chains share one sample of origin, sequenced in a study of cytomegalovirus exposure and HLA in healthy donors. Sequenced by immunoSEQ multiplex PCR; TCRdb stores in-frame clones only, minus some. The table shows about 360,000 clones, with 70% to 90% occurring only once. Material: PBMCs. These receptors all stem from a woman between 18 and 30 years old in good health and CMV-seronegative.

The chain combines TRBV4-1 with TRBJ2-1; 10 bases fit TRBD2. V lost 0 bases, J lost 6 bases, and 8 bases stayed unmatched. Germline assignment: CDR1 MGHRA and CDR2 YSYEKL. The CDR3 is 17 residues long. The CDR3 here is CASSQDWVAGGSNEQFF. The CDR3 DNA is TGCGCCAGCAGCCAAGATTGGGTAGCGGGAGGTTCCAATGAGCAGTTCTTC.

This clone was seen only a few times. V gene TRBV19 combines with J gene TRBJ1-1; D is unclear. Germline CDR1 is LNHDA and CDR2 is SQIVND (reference sequence). The V end lost 9 bases, the J end lost 7 bases, and 3 bases lay between the germline ends. This CDR3 is 8 amino acids long. CDR3 residues: CASGEAFF. The CDR3 DNA is TGTGCCAGCGGTGAAGCTTTCTTT.

This chain links TRBV4-1 with TRBJ1-1; the D gene is possibly TRBD1 (6 bases). The CDR3 runs 14 residues. V was cut by 4 bases and J by 2 bases, with 11 bases left in between. Germline loops: CDR1 MGHRA, CDR2 YSYEKL. CDR3 in DNA: TGCGCCAGCAGCCTCGGACAGATCAACACTGAAGCTTTCTTT. This encodes CASSLGQINTEAFF.

This clone occurred a few times. V is TRBV19 and J is TRBJ2-7; D gene ambiguous. Germline CDR1 reads LNHDA; CDR2 reads SQIVND (reference sequence). CDR3 length equals 15 residues. Trimming removed 5 bases from V and 3 bases from J, with 17 bases in between. CDR3 amino acids: CASSPFSTSNYEQYF. DNA for the CDR3: TGTGCCAGTAGTCCCTTCTCCACTTCCAACTACGAGCAGTACTTC.

The chain uses TRBV11-2 and TRBJ2-1, with 8 bases aligning to TRBD2. The CDR3 extends over 16 amino acids. The germline V gene has CDR1 SGHAT and CDR2 FQNNGV. The junction had 14 bases not matched to a gene; V was cut back by 7 bases and J by 6 bases. The CDR3 region is CASTLFTGGPGNEQFF. CDR3 nucleotide sequence: TGTGCCAGCACCCTATTCACGGGAGGGCCCGGCAATGAGCAGTTCTTC.

V and J are TRBV2 and TRBJ2-3; 10 positions match TRBD2. Germline CDR1 SNHLY, CDR2 FYNNEI. V was pared by 5 bases and J by 6 bases, with 5 bases of the junction left unmatched. CDR3 length: 14 residues. This CDR3 reads CASSSGGVPDTQYF. CDR3 sequence (DNA): TGTGCCAGCAGTAGCGGGGGGGTCCCGGATACGCAGTATTTT.

The chain employs TRBV6-5 and TRBJ2-1; no reliable D call. The V and J ends lost 8 bases and 9 bases respectively, with 20 bases between them. Germline-derived CDR1 and CDR2 are MNHEY and SVGAGI. The CDR3 sequence is 14 residues long. The CDR3 protein is CASRPAPQRGEQFF. The DNA of the CDR3 is TGTGCCAGCCGCCCGGCCCCCCAGAGAGGTGAGCAGTTCTTC.

This chain links TRBV4-1 with TRBJ2-7, with 12 bases lining up with TRBD2. This CDR3 has 16 residues. V shed 3 bases and J 1 base; nucleotides not matched to a gene: 4. From germline, CDR1 is MGHRA and CDR2 YSYEKL. The CDR3 protein is CASSHVGLAGSYEQYF. DNA of the CDR3: TGCGCCAGCAGCCACGTAGGACTAGCGGGATCCTACGAGCAGTACTTC.

The V and J genes are TRBV29-1 and TRBJ1-1; weak D call: TRBD1 (6 bases). With 7 bases removed from V and 0 bases from J, the gap between germline ends came to 12 bases. This CDR3 has 13 residues. Germline CDR1 and CDR2: SQVTM and ANQGSEA. CDR3 region: CSGTGHLNTEAFF. DNA for the CDR3: TGCAGCGGGACGGGACACCTGAACACTGAAGCTTTCTTT.

The chain carries TRBV2 and TRBJ2-5; 10 positions match TRBD2. The germline V gene has CDR1 SNHLY and CDR2 FYNNEI. The CDR3 loop spans 18 amino acids. Trimming cost V 6 bases and J 2 bases; bases outside gene matches: 15. DNA of the CDR3: TGTGCCAGCAGAGGACTAGCGGCGCAAACAGATCCTCAAGAGACCCAGTACTTC. Protein: CASRGLAAQTDPQETQYF.

This chain joins TRBV5-1 and TRBJ1-2, with 7 bases that match TRBD1. In germline, CDR1 is SGHRS, CDR2 YFSETQ. The CDR3 consists of 14 residues. V was pared by 3 bases and J by 0 bases, with 2 bases of the junction left unmatched. For the CDR3, the DNA is TGCGCCAGCAGCTCCGGGACAGCTAACTATGGCTACACCTTC. Translated, it gives CASSSGTANYGYTF.

This sequence joins TRBV27 and TRBJ2-7; 8 bases match TRBD1. This CDR3 is 14 amino acids long. V dropped 6 bases and J dropped 6; count of bases not matched to a gene: 10. Germline CDR1 reads MNHEY; CDR2 reads SMNVEV (reference sequence). The CDR3 DNA reads as TGTGCCAGCAGCTTTTTGGGGACAGGCTCCGAGCAGTACTTC. Protein: CASSFLGTGSEQYF.

V and J are TRBV6-1 and TRBJ1-1, with 8 bases identical to TRBD1. Germline CDR1 MNHNS, CDR2 SASEGT. The CDR3 consists of 14 residues. V trimming: 7 bases; J trimming: 0 bases; junction bases outside the gene matches: 4. CDR3 nucleotides: TGTGCCAGCACTTGGGGACAGGTGAACACTGAAGCTTTCTTT. Amino acid sequence: CASTWGQVNTEAFF.

The CDR3 loop reads CASDTWYYGYTF. As DNA, the CDR3 is TGTGCCAGCGACACCTGGTACTATGGCTACACCTTC. The chain has TRBV19 and TRBJ1-2; D not resolved. Germline-derived CDR1 and CDR2 are LNHDA and SQIVND (reference sequence). The CDR3 sequence is 12 residues long. Trimming cost V 9 bases and J 3 bases, with 11 bases left between them.

This clone was picked up one time. The chain joins TRBV30 to TRBJ2-2; D perhaps matches TRBD2 (5 bases). The CDR3 is 14 residues long. V was pared by 4 bases and J by 4 bases, with 13 bases between. Germline CDR1 reads GTSNPN; CDR2 reads SVGIG (reference sequence). CDR3 DNA sequence: TGTGCCTGGACTCGGGGAGACCGCACCGGGGAGCTGTTTTTT. It translates to CAWTRGDRTGELFF.

V gene TRBV25-1 combines with J gene TRBJ2-3; TRBD1 is a possible D gene (5 bases). V was trimmed by 8 bases and J by 0 bases, leaving 18 bases between them. This CDR3 contains 16 residues. Germline values: CDR1 MGHDK, CDR2 SYGVNS. CDR3 sequence (DNA): TGTGCCAGCTCCCCACGCCAGGGCTCTAGCACAGATACGCAGTATTTT. As protein: CASSPRQGSSTDTQYF.